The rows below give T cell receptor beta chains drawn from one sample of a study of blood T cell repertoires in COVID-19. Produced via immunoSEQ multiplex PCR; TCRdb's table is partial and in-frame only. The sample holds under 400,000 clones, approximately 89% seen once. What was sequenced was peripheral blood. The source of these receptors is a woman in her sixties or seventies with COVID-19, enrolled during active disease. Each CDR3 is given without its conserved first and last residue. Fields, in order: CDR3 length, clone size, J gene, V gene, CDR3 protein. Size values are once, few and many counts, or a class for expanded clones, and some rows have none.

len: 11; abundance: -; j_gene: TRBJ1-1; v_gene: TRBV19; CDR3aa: ASSIDRDTEAF
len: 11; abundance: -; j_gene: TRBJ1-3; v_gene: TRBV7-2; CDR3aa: ASSVGGGNTIY
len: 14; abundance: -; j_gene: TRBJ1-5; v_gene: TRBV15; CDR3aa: ATSRTTGGSNQPQH
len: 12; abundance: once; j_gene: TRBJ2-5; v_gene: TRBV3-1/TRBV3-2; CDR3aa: ASWDKDMRETQY
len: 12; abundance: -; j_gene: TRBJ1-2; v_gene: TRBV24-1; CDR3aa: ATSEDRVWNGYT
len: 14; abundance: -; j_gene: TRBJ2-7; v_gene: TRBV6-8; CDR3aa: ASSSPTSGVLYEQY
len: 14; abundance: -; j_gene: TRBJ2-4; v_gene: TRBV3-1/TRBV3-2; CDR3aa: ASSPSQTGAKNIQY
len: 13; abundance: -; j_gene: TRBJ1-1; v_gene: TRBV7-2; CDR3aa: ASSPAGGRHSEAF
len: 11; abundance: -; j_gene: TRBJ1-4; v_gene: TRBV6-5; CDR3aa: ASRARGGEKLF
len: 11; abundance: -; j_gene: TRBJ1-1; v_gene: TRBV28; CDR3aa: ASSIQGLNRAF
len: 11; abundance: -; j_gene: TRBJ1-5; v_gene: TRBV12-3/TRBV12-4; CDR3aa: ASKDGGDQPQH
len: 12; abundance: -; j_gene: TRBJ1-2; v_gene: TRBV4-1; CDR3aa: ASSPPGQPYGYT
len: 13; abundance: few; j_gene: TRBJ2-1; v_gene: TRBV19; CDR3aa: ASSIGGRTGNEQF
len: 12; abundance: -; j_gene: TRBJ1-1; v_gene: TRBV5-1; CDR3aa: ASSLGDRATEAF
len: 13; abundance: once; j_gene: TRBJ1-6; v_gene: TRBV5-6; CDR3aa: ASSLRGSYNSPLH
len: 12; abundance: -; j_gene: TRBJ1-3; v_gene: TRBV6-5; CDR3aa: ASRAGTGVNTIY
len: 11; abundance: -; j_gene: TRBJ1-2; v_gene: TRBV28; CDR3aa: ASSPGANYGYT
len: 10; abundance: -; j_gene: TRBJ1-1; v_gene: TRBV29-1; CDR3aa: SAGRGNTEAF
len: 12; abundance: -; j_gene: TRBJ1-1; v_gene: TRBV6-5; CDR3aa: ASTGGTGGTEAF
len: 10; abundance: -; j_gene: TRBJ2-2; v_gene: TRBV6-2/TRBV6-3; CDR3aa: ASSSLPGELF
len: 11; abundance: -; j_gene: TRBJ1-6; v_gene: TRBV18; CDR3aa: ASSGDRPSPLH
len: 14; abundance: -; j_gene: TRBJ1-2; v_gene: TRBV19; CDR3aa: ASSIYPPGTGYGYT
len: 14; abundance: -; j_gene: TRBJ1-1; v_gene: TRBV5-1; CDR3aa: ASSLNQGYMNTEAF
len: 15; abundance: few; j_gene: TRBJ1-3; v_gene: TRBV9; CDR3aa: ASSVEGFGAPGNTIY
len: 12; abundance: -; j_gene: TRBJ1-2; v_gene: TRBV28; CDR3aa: ASSLDDRVSGYT
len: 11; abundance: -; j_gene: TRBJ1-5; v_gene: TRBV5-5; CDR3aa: ASSSPASMPQH
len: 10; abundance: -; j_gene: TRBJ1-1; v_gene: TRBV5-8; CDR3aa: ASSLGNSEAF
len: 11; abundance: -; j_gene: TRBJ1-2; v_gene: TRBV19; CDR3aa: ASSEQGPYGYT
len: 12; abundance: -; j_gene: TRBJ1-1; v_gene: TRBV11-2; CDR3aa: ASSYLGVSTEAF
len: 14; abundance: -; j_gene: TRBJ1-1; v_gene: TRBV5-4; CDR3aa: ASSLPGQGKLTEAF
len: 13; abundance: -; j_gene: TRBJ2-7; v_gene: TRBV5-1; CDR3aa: ASSLGRASSYEQY
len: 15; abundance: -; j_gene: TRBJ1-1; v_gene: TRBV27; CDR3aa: ASSTSGTGGWHTEAF
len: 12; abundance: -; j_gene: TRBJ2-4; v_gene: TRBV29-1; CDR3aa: SVEVRGAKNIQY
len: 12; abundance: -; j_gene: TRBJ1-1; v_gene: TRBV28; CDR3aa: ASSPQDRLSEAF
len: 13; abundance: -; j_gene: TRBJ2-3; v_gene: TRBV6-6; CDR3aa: ASTGGGVPTDTQY
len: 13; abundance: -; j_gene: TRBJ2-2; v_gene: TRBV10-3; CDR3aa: AISGGQGETGELF
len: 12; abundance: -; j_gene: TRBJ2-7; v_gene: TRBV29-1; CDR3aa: SVGPPQGSYEQY
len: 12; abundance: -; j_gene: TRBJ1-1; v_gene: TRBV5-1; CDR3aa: ASSYSGQSTEAF
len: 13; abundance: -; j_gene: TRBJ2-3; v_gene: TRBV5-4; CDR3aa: ASSLERGSTDTQY
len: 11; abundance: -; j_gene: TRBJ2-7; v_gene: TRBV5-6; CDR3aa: ASSWDRGTEQY
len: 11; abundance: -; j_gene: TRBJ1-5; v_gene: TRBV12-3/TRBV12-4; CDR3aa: ASSFGPDQPQH
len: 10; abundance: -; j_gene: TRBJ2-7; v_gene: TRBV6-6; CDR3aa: ASSLQSYEQY
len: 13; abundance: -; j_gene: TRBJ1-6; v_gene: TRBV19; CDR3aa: ASRVGQGHNSPLH
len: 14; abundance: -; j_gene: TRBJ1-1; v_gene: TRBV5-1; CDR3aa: ASRVRDNNGNTEAF
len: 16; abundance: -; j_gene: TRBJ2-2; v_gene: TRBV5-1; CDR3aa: ASSLAGLAGGNTGELF
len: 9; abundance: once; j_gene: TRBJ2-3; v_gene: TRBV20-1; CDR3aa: SASLLNTQY
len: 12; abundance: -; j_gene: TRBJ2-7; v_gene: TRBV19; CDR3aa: ASSTGQGAYEQY
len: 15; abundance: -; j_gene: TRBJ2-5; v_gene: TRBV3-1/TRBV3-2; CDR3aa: ASSQKFGLAGAETQY
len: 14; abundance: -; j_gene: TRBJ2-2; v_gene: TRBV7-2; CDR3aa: ASRPPRTRSTGELF
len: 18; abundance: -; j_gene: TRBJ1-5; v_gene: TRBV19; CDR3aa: ASSVLRSAGEAGSNQPQH
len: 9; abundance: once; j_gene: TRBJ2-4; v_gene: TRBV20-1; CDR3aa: RGLAGNIQY
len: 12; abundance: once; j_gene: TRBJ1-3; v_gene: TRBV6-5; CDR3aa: ASSTGQAGNTIY
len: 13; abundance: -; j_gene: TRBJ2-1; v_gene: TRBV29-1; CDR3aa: SGLRGGAQPNEQF
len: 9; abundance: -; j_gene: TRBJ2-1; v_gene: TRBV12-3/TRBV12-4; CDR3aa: ASGFYNEQF
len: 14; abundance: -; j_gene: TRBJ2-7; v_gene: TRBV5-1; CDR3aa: ASSLVGSGGIYEQY
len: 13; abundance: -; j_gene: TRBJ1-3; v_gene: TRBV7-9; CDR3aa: ASSPRGLRGNTIY
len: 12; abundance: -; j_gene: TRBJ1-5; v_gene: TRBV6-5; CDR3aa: ASSYSRYNQPQH
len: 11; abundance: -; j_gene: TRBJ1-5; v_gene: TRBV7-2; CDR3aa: ASSLDRDQPQH
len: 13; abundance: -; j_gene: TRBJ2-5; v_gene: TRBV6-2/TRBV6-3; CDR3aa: ASSSQIGVGETQY
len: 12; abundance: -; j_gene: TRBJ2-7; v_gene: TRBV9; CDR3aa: ASSATQGYYEQY